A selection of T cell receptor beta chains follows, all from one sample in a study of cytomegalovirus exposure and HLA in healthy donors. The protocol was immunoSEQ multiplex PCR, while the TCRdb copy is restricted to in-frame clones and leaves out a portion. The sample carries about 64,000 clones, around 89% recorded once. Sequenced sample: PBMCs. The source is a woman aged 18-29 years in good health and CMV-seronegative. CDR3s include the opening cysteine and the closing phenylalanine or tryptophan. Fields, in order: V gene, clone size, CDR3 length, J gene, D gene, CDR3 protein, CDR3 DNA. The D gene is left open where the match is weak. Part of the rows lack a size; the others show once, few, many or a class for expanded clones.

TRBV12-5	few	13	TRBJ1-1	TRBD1	CASGDDRGGESFF	TGTGCTAGTGGGGACGACAGGGGGGGTGAGTCTTTCTTT
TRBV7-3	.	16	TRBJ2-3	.	CASSLGGALRTDTQYF	TGTGCCAGCAGCCTGGGGGGGGCCTTGAGGACAGATACGCAGTATTTT
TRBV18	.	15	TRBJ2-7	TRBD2	CASSLSGGRTYEQYF	TGTGCCAGCTCCCTCAGCGGGGGGCGCACCTACGAGCAGTACTTC
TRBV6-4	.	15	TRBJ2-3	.	CASSDWAGSRDTQYF	TGTGCCAGCAGTGACTGGGCTGGCTCAAGGGATACGCAGTATTTT
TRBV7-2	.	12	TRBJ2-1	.	CASSLGSNEQFF	TGTGCCAGCAGCTTGGGCTCCAATGAGCAGTTCTTC
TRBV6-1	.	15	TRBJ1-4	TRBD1	CASSARTGVGEKLFF	TGTGCCAGCAGTGCGCGGACAGGGGTGGGTGAAAAACTGTTTTTT
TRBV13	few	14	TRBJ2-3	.	CASSFSSAPRAQYF	TGTGCCAGCAGCTTCAGTAGCGCCCCCCGGGCGCAGTATTTT
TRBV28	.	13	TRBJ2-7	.	CASSLAPDYLQYF	TGTGCCAGCAGTTTAGCCCCGGACTACTTACAGTACTTC
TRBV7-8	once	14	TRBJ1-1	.	CASFLGGLGTEAFF	TGTGCCAGCTTCCTCGGGGGGCTGGGCACTGAAGCTTTCTTT
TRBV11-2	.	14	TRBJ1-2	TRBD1	CASSSTGANYGYTF	TGTGCCAGCAGCTCTACAGGGGCCAACTATGGCTACACCTTC
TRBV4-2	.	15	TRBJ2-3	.	CASSHQGSHTDTQYF	TGTGCCAGCAGCCACCAGGGAAGTCACACAGATACGCAGTATTTT
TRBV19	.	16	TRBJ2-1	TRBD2	CASSRTSGSSYNEQFF	TGTGCCAGTAGTCGGACTAGCGGGAGCTCCTACAATGAGCAGTTCTTC
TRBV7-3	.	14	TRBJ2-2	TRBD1	CASRAGGASGELFF	TGTGCCAGCAGAGCAGGGGGCGCTTCCGGGGAGCTGTTTTTT
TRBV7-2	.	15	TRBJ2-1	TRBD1	CASSVQGQSYNEQFF	TGTGCCAGCAGCGTCCAGGGACAGTCCTACAATGAGCAGTTCTTC
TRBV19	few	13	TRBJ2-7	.	CASAYAGAYEQYF	TGTGCCAGTGCGTATGCCGGAGCCTACGAACAGTACTTC
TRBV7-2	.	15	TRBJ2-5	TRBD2	CASSGQTSRGETQYF	TGTGCCAGCAGCGGGCAGACATCGCGGGGGGAGACCCAGTACTTC
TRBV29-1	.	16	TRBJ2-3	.	CSVEDYGGQHTDTQYF	TGCAGCGTTGAAGATTACGGGGGTCAACACACAGATACGCAGTATTTT
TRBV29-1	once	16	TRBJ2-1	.	CSVIGQQGAFGNEQFF	TGCAGCGTTATAGGCCAACAGGGCGCATTCGGGAATGAGCAGTTCTTC
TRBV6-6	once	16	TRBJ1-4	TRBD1	CASSAQGAATNEKLFF	TGTGCCAGCAGTGCTCAGGGGGCCGCAACTAATGAAAAACTGTTTTTT
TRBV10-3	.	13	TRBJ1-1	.	CAILERSNTEAFF	TGTGCCATCCTTGAGCGTAGCAACACTGAAGCTTTCTTT
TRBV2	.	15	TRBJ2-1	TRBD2	CASRELARTFNEQFF	TGTGCCAGCAGGGAACTAGCGAGAACTTTCAATGAGCAGTTCTTC
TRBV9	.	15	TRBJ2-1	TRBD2	CASSVGLAGGIEQFF	TGTGCCAGCAGCGTAGGGCTAGCGGGAGGTATTGAGCAGTTCTTC
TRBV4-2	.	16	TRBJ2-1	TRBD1	CASSQDQRTGRNEQFF	TGTGCCAGCAGCCAAGATCAAAGGACAGGGAGGAATGAGCAGTTCTTC
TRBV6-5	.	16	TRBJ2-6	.	CASSYSAGTGANVLTF	TGTGCCAGCAGTTACTCGGCCGGGACTGGGGCCAACGTCCTGACTTTC
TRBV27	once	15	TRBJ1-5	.	CASSPQGRQDQPQHF	TGTGCCAGCAGTCCCCAGGGTCGGCAGGATCAGCCCCAGCATTTT
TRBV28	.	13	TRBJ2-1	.	CAATPGAYNEQFF	TGTGCCGCCACCCCAGGGGCCTACAATGAGCAGTTCTTC
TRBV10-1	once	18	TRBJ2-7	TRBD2	CASYLPGLAGGPPYEQYF	TGCGCCAGCTACCTACCGGGACTAGCGGGAGGGCCCCCCTACGAGCAGTACTTC
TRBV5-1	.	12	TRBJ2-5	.	CASSGQRETQYF	TGCGCCAGCAGCGGACAGCGAGAGACCCAGTACTTC
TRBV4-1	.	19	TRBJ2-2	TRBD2	CASSQGEPGLAGGTGELFF	TGCGCCAGCAGCCAAGGGGAACCGGGACTAGCGGGGGGGACCGGGGAGCTGTTTTTT
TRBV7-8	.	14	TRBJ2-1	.	CASGAGQPYNEQFF	TGTGCCAGCGGGGCAGGGCAGCCCTACAATGAGCAGTTCTTC
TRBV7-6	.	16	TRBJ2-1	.	CASSQSWGASGYEQFF	TGTGCCAGCAGCCAGAGTTGGGGCGCATCTGGGTATGAGCAGTTCTTC
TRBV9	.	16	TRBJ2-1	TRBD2	CASSVVGGGAGNEQFF	TGTGCCAGCAGCGTAGTAGGCGGGGGGGCGGGCAATGAGCAGTTCTTC
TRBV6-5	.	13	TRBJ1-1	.	CASMDSMNTEAFF	TGTGCCAGCATGGACAGTATGAACACTGAAGCTTTCTTT
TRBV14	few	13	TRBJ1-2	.	CASSQQGTYGYTF	TGTGCCAGCAGCCAACAGGGGACCTATGGCTACACCTTC
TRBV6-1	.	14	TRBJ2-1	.	CASAPGLGINEQFF	TGTGCCAGCGCACCGGGACTGGGGATTAATGAGCAGTTCTTC
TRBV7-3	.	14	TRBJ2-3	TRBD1	CASSFYDRADTQYF	TGTGCCAGCAGCTTCTATGACAGGGCTGATACGCAGTATTTT
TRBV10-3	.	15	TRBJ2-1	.	CAITRGGGGTNEQFF	TGTGCCATCACCCGGGGAGGAGGAGGTACCAATGAGCAGTTCTTC
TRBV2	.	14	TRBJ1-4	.	CASSWQTTNEKLFF	TGTGCCAGCAGCTGGCAGACAACTAATGAAAAACTGTTTTTT
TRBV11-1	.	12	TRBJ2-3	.	CASSSSTDTQYF	TGTGCCAGCAGCTCGTCCACAGATACGCAGTATTTT
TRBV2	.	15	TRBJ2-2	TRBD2	CASSSSGRAGGELFF	TGTGCCAGCAGTTCAAGCGGGAGGGCGGGCGGGGAGCTGTTTTTT
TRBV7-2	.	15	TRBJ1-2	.	CASSLSGHTPYGYTF	TGTGCCAGCAGCTTATCGGGACACACTCCGTATGGCTACACCTTC
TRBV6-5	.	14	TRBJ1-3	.	CASRYTGPGNTIYF	TGTGCCAGCAGATATACAGGGCCTGGAAACACCATATATTTT
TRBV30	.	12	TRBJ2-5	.	CAWTSGKETQYF	TGTGCCTGGACATCCGGGAAGGAGACCCAGTACTTC
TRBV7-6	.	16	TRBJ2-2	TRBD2	CASSHGLAGNTGELFF	TGTGCCAGCAGCCATGGACTAGCGGGAAACACCGGGGAGCTGTTTTTT
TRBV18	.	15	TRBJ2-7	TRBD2	CASSPFGTAGAEQYF	TGTGCCAGCTCACCTTTTGGGACCGCGGGAGCCGAGCAGTACTTC
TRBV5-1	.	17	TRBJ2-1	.	CASSSAQRAASYNEQFF	TGCGCCAGCAGCTCGGCCCAGCGGGCGGCTTCCTACAATGAGCAGTTCTTC
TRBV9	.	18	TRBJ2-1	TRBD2	CASSSPQRDLFRANEQFF	TGTGCCAGCAGTTCCCCCCAGCGGGATTTGTTCCGCGCGAATGAGCAGTTCTTC
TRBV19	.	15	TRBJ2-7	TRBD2	CASSIADSGSYEQYF	TGTGCCAGTAGTATAGCGGATAGCGGGAGTTACGAGCAGTACTTC
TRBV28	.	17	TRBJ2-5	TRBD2	CASSPRGLAGARETQYF	TGTGCCAGCAGTCCACGTGGACTAGCGGGAGCGCGAGAGACCCAGTACTTC
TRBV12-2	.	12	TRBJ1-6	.	CASRLTRSPLHF	TGTGCAAGTCGCTTAACTCGATCACCCCTCCACTTT
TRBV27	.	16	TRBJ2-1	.	CASSLPGSGSYNEQFF	TGTGCCAGCAGTTTACCGGGAAGTGGCTCCTACAATGAGCAGTTCTTC
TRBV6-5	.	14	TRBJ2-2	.	CASSKTGATGELFF	TGTGCCAGTTCAAAGACAGGCGCGACCGGGGAGCTGTTTTTT